This T cell receptor beta chain was recovered during a study of molecular identifiers for immune sequencing clone quantification. Per germline, CDR1 MNHEY and CDR2 SMNVEV (reference sequence). Trimming took 8 bases from V and 0 from J, leaving 17 bases between them. This CDR3 contains 17 residues. The bulk TCR libraries were made with methods described before and with listed TCR primers. MiXCR, run by TCRdb on the PCR reads, gives a single entry per CDR3 protein. The table has under 600,000 distinct CDR3 sequences, 25% seen once; the top ten hold approximately 0.8%. This clonotype was counted once. Material for sequencing was naive CD8+ T cells from blood, with Jurkat cell RNA spiked in. Subset defined: FACS-sorted CD8+CD4-CCR7+CD45RA+ naive T cells. The V and J genes are TRBV27 and TRBJ2-6; a possible D gene is TRBD1 (8 bases). The sequence was obtained from a human donor in good health. Some libraries in this study had Jurkat cell RNA spiked in. The CDR3 protein is CASGPYRGGSGANVLTF. The CDR3 nucleotides are TGTGCCAGCGGTCCATACAGGGGGGGCTCTGGGGCCAACGTCCTGACTTTC.